This record covers a single T cell receptor (beta chain). This clone's antigen is unknown. No clone much larger than this one lies a single base away; base qualities are absent. This record belongs to a study of blood T cell repertoires in COVID-19 (dated by TCRdb to the early 2020s). In the study overall: Collaborator samples came from the United States, Italy and Spain and covered acute and convalescent phases of COVID-19. The samples were drawn from two sources: the first 160 participants of the ongoing ImmuneRACE study, and 1,200 or so subjects contributed by 6 global collaborators. Subjects who had been exposed to COVID-19, were actively infected with it, or had recovered from it provided the deeply sampled blood TCRbeta repertoires that made up the dataset. The prospective study material was composed of cDNA or gDNA derived from T cells, B-cell-depleted T cells, or PBMCs. Where HLA class I and class II types were available, the types were taken from metadata supplied by the sample provider, not from assay-based typing. The repertoires were released in a freely available public database meant as a resource for research on the immune response to SARS-CoV-2. A de-identified subject ID, COVID-19 status, age in years and sex were almost always included in the sample metadata. Results and caveats for the whole study, not just this receptor: Clinical and demographic metadata were provided uncurated, with the amount varying by source and participant.

The collaborating institutions used their own protocols to collect whole blood in K2EDTA tubes. For TCRbeta analysis, collaborators shipped samples in one of three forms: frozen whole blood, isolated PBMCs, or DNA extracted from either of those sample types. TCRbeta CDR3 regions were amplified from genomic DNA using the immunoSEQ Assay, a bias-controlled multiplex PCR. As for how the authors treated the data: The number of nucleated cells in each sample was estimated by amplification of reference gene primers within the assay. Sequence reads were collapsed and filtered to measure the absolute abundance of every unique TCRbeta CDR3 rearrangement. For each sample, productive Simpson clonality was calculated as the square root of Simpson's diversity index across productive rearrangements. TCRdb re-hosts the immuneACCESS table, in-frame sequences only. Its copies lack some clones; in the studies checked, an unresolved V gene accounts for under half of them, and the cause for the rest is not known. The DNA was the basis for D and trimming; V, J and clone size are from that table. The sample includes tens of thousands of clones, with roughly 84% observed a single time. The top ten clonotypes cover 4.1% of the sample.

The CDR3, from cysteine to phenylalanine, totals 15 residues. Kept here is only the CDR3 DNA, which spans 45 bases and is read in frame from base 1. Based on the germline V gene (reference sequence), the CDR1 and CDR2 sequences are SGHNT and YYREEE. V loses 3 bases at its end and J loses 3 bases; junction bases beyond the gene matches: 8. The chain is assembled from TRBV5-4 and TRBJ2-7, with 8 central nucleotides matching TRBD1. The sequenced sample consisted of peripheral blood. This TCR was sampled from a man aged 45-65 years with acute or convalescent COVID-19. The nucleotide sequence reads as follows: TGTGCCAGCAGCTCATCTGGCGACAGGGGCTACGAGCAGTACTTC. This encodes CASSSSGDRGYEQYF.